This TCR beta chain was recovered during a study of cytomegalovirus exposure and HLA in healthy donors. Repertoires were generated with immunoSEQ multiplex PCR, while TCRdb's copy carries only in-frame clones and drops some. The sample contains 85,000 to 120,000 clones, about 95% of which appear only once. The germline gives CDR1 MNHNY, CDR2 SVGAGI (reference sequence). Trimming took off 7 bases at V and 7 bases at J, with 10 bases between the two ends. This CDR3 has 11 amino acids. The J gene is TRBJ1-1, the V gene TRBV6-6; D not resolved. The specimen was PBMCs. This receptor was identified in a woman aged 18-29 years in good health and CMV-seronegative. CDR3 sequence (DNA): TGTGCCAGCACCCTAGGTCATGAAGCTTTCTTT. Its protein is CASTLGHEAFF.